This entry lists 26 T cell receptor beta chains sequenced from one sample in a study of blood T cell repertoires in COVID-19. Produced via immunoSEQ multiplex PCR; TCRdb's table is partial and in-frame only. The sample consists of around 450,000 clones, roughly 85% of them appearing once. Sequenced: PBMCs or T cells enriched from blood (not recorded which). These receptors were taken from a woman under 30 with acute COVID-19.

The rearrangement links TRBV3-1 (or the pseudogene TRBV3-2) to TRBJ2-1, with 7 bases lining up with TRBD2. The junction had 13 bases not matched to a gene; V was cut back by 1 base and J by 4 bases. The CDR3 is 18 amino acids. The germline CDR1 and CDR2 sequences are LGHDT and YNNKEL (reference sequence). As DNA, the CDR3 is TGTGCCAGCAGCCAAGTATTTAGGCCAGCTAGCGGATACAATGAGCAGTTCTTC. As protein: CASSQVFRPASGYNEQFF.

The chain employs TRBV18 and TRBJ1-2; possible D gene TRBD1, 5 bases. This CDR3 comprises 15 residues. From germline, CDR1 is KGHSH and CDR2 LQKENI. Trimming pared 2 bases from V and 4 bases from J, leaving 14 bases between. The CDR3 is CASSPALVGGYGYTF. CDR3 nucleotides: TGTGCCAGCTCACCAGCGTTGGTGGGGGGCTATGGCTACACCTTC.

The chain carries TRBV11-1 and TRBJ2-1; 11 bases map to TRBD2. J was trimmed by 10 bases and V by 4 bases; bases with no gene match: 9. The CDR3 runs 15 residues. CDR1 and CDR2 (germline): SGHAT, FQDESV (reference sequence). DNA of the CDR3: TGTGCCAGCAGCTCCTATAGCGGGGGGGCGGGCGAGCAGTTCTTC. This sequence encodes CASSSYSGGAGEQFF. Full variable domain (missing parts from reference TRBV11-1 and TRBJ2-1): EAEVAQSPRYKITEKSQAVAFWCDPISGHATLYWYRQILGQGPELLVQFQDESVVDDSQLPKDRFSAERLKGVDSTLKIQPAELGDSAMYLCASSSYSGGAGEQFFGPGTRLTVL.

V usage is TRBV2 and J usage is TRBJ2-2, with TRBD2 matching over 7 bases. CDR3 size: 16 residues. The germline V gene encodes CDR1 SNHLY and CDR2 FYNNEI. Trimming removed 3 bases from V and 4 bases from J; junction bases left unmatched: 8. The DNA for the CDR3 is TGTGCCAGCAGTGATGGCGAGGGAGGGAGCACCGGGGAGCTGTTTTTT. Translated: CASSDGEGGSTGELFF.

The rearrangement links TRBV4-2 to TRBJ2-1; D not resolved. With 4 bases removed from V and 0 bases from J, the gap between germline ends came to 10 bases. The length of the CDR3 is 15 residues. Germline V gene sequence: CDR1 LGHNA, CDR2 YNFKEQ. The DNA of the CDR3 is TGTGCCAGCAGCCCAACAGTTGACTCCTACAATGAGCAGTTCTTC. It yields the protein CASSPTVDSYNEQFF.

The rearrangement uses TRBV5-4 and TRBJ1-2; TRBD1 might be the D (5 bases). The ends were cut back, 1 base at V and 8 bases at J, with 18 bases in the middle. Germline loops: CDR1 SGHNT, CDR2 YYREEE (reference sequence). This CDR3 spans 15 amino acids. Here the CDR3 DNA reads TGTGCCAGCAGCTTGCGTCAGGGTCGCAATTTGGGCTACACCTTC. Translated, it gives CASSLRQGRNLGYTF.

The J gene is TRBJ1-6, the V gene TRBV24-1, with TRBD1 matching 9 bases. V lost 7 bases, J lost 8 bases, and 11 bases stayed unmatched. Germline assignment: CDR1 KGHDR and CDR2 SFDVKD. The CDR3 length is 16 residues. The CDR3, as DNA: TGTGCCACCAGAAAGGGACAGGGAAGTTGGGATTCACCCCTCCACTTT. Translating gives CATRKGQGSWDSPLHF.

The chain recombines TRBV11-2 with TRBJ2-7, with 7 nucleotides matching TRBD2. V trimming: 5 bases; J trimming: 7 bases; junction bases outside the gene matches: 17. This CDR3 spans 16 amino acids. CDR1 SGHAT and CDR2 FQNNGV come from the germline V gene. DNA of the CDR3: TGTGCCAGCAGCCCAAGAACTAGCGAGTGGTTGTGGGAGCAGTACTTC. This sequence encodes CASSPRTSEWLWEQYF.

This rearrangement joins TRBV9 to TRBJ1-3; D uncertain. In germline, CDR1 is SGDLS, CDR2 YYNGEE. V was cut by 1 base and J by 2 bases, with 10 bases left in between. The CDR3 length is 15 residues. The CDR3 DNA reads as TGTGCCAGCAGCGTAATGGGAGAGGCTGGAAACACCATATATTTT. It is translated as CASSVMGEAGNTIYF.

The chain links TRBV28 to TRBJ2-7, with 9 bases that match TRBD2. Germline V gene sequence: CDR1 MDHEN, CDR2 SYDVKM. CDR3 size: 15 residues. V dropped 2 bases and J dropped 2; count of bases not matched to a gene: 4. CDR3 amino acids: CASSLTTSGTYEQYF. In nucleotides, the CDR3 is TGTGCCAGCAGTTTAACGACTAGCGGCACCTACGAGCAGTACTTC.

The gene calls are TRBV14 and TRBJ1-5; possible D gene TRBD1, 6 bases. This CDR3 has 15 residues. The germline V gene has CDR1 SGHDN and CDR2 FVKESK. V shed 0 bases and J shed 8 bases, with 14 bases lying between them. As DNA, the CDR3 is TGTGCCAGCAGCCAAGAATCGGGGGGCCGAGAGCCCCAGCATTTT. This encodes CASSQESGGREPQHF.

This clone was counted only a few times. The chain couples TRBV19 to TRBJ2-1; 8 bases map to TRBD2. The CDR3 has 13 amino acids. CDR1 and CDR2 from the germline V gene are LNHDA and SQIVND (reference sequence). V was pared by 7 bases and J by 4 bases, with 3 bases of the junction left unmatched. As DNA, the CDR3 is TGTGCCAGTACTTCTAGCGGGTACAATGAGCAGTTCTTC. Translated: CASTSSGYNEQFF.

V usage is TRBV7-9 and J usage is TRBJ2-3; maybe TRBD1 (6 bases). Trimming left V 2 bases short and J 0 bases short, with 9 bases between. Germline CDR1 reads SEHNR; CDR2 reads FQNEAQ (reference sequence). The CDR3 covers 15 residues. In nucleotides, the CDR3 is TGTGCCAGCAGCTTACCTACAGGGAGCACAGATACGCAGTATTTT. Protein sequence: CASSLPTGSTDTQYF.

The chain uses TRBV9 and TRBJ1-4; tentatively, D is TRBD1 (6 bases). The germline V and J ends were trimmed by 0 bases and 4 bases, with 7 bases remaining between them. CDR1 is SGDLS and CDR2 is YYNGEE in the germline V gene. CDR3 length equals 14 residues. The CDR3: CASSVGQVNEKLFF. The CDR3 DNA reads as TGTGCCAGCAGCGTAGGACAGGTTAATGAAAAACTGTTTTTT.

The sample holds a few counts of this clone. The chain carries TRBV7-2 and TRBJ2-7; the match to TRBD2 covers 15 bases. The CDR3 contains 15 residues. With V trimmed by 4 bases and J by 8 bases, 6 bases remained unmatched. Germline V lookup: CDR1 SGHTA, CDR2 FQGNSA. CDR3 bases: TGTGCCAGCAGCTCCGGGACTAGCGGGGGGAGACAGCAGTACTTC. Residues: CASSSGTSGGRQQYF.

The chain has TRBV9 and TRBJ2-7; no definite D call. Germline V gene data show CDR1 as SGDLS and CDR2 as YYNGEE. This CDR3 spans 13 amino acids. V lost 2 bases and J 0 bases, leaving 6 bases between the germline ends. The CDR3: CASSVASSYEQYF. The CDR3 coding sequence is TGTGCCAGCAGCGTGGCCAGCTCCTACGAGCAGTACTTC. The whole variable domain, filled in from reference TRBV9 and TRBJ2-7, reads DSGVTQTPKHLITATGQRVTLRCSPRSGDLSVYWYQQSLDQGLQFLIQYYNGEERAKGNILERFSAQQFPDLHSELNLSSLELGDSALYFCASSVASSYEQYFGPGTRLTVT.

J is TRBJ1-1 and V is TRBV5-1; TRBD1 agrees at 8 bases. The V gene end was trimmed by 2 bases and the J gene end by 1 base; junction bases not matched to a gene: 4. Looked up from germline, CDR1 is SGHRS and CDR2 is YFSETQ. The CDR3 consists of 15 residues. The CDR3, as DNA: TGCGCCAGCAGCTTAGGGACAGGCTGGAACACTGAAGCTTTCTTT. Protein product: CASSLGTGWNTEAFF.

The rearrangement joins TRBV27 to TRBJ1-5; D might be TRBD1 (6 bases). The V end was cut by 1 base, the J end by 4 bases, with 11 bases between. The CDR3 runs to 15 residues. CDR1 is MNHEY, CDR2 SMNVEV, per germline (reference sequence). CDR3 amino acids: CASSLYPQGNQPQHF. The CDR3 DNA sequence: TGTGCCAGCAGTTTATACCCACAGGGTAATCAGCCCCAGCATTTT.

This chain links TRBV28 with TRBJ2-7; 8 bases are a match to TRBD2. The CDR3 length is 14 residues. Looked up from germline, CDR1 is MDHEN and CDR2 is SYDVKM. The trim removed 4 bases at V and 2 bases at J, leaving 4 bases unmatched. CDR3 loop: CASSSRLAPYEQYF. CDR3 nucleotide sequence: TGTGCCAGCAGTTCCCGACTAGCGCCCTACGAGCAGTACTTC.

V gene TRBV18 combines with J gene TRBJ2-1; TRBD2 aligns across 9 bases. Germline lookup yields CDR1 KGHSH and CDR2 LQKENI. The V segment lost 0 bases and the J segment 6 bases; nucleotides outside the gene matches: 9. The CDR3 sequence is 17 residues long. The CDR3 loop is CASSPPNSGSVSNEQFF. The CDR3 coding sequence is TGTGCCAGCTCACCACCTAATAGCGGGAGTGTAAGCAATGAGCAGTTCTTC.

At least ten counts were recorded for this clone. The same CDR3 can be traced to other DNA sequences in this sample. The chain carries TRBV5-1 and TRBJ1-4, with D uncertain. The CDR3 has 15 residues. Germline CDR1 and CDR2: SGHRS and YFSETQ. Trimming cost V 0 bases and J 0 bases, with 6 bases left between them. The CDR3, as DNA: TGCGCCAGCAGCTTGGTACGAGCAACTAATGAAAAACTGTTTTTT. Encoded protein: CASSLVRATNEKLFF.

The chain uses TRBV5-6 and TRBJ2-5; TRBD1 might be the D (6 bases). This CDR3 region has 14 residues. V was clipped by 4 bases and J by 1 base, with 11 bases between them. The V gene's germline CDR1 is SGHDT and CDR2 YYEEEE. The CDR3 nucleotides are TGTGCCAGCAGCGCCCAGGGGACCCAAGAGACCCAGTACTTC. This sequence encodes CASSAQGTQETQYF.

V is TRBV4-1 and J is TRBJ2-1; 7 bases match TRBD1. The CDR3 sequence is 16 residues long. Losses at the gene ends were 0 bases for V and 2 bases for J; bases not matched to a gene: 4. Germline V lookup: CDR1 MGHRA, CDR2 YSYEKL. CDR3 sequence: CASSQEGTATYNEQFF. DNA for the CDR3: TGCGCCAGCAGCCAAGAAGGGACAGCCACCTACAATGAGCAGTTCTTC.

J is TRBJ2-7 and V is TRBV5-4, with 9 nucleotides matching TRBD1. CDR1 is SGHNT, CDR2 YYREEE, per germline (reference sequence). This CDR3 contains 16 residues. V lost 5 bases, J lost 3 bases, and 12 bases stayed unmatched. The CDR3, as DNA: TGTGCCAGCAGACCAAGCACGGGACAGGGACTCTACGAGCAGTACTTC. This encodes CASRPSTGQGLYEQYF. The full variable domain, in which reference TRBV5-4 and TRBJ2-7 provide the parts outside the CDR3, is ETGVTQSPTHLIKTRGQQVTLRCSSQSGHNTVSWYQQALGQGPQFIFQYYREEENGRGNFPPRFSGLQFPNYSSELNVNALELDDSALYLCASRPSTGQGLYEQYFGPGTRLTVT.

The DNA for the CDR3 is TGCGCCAGCAGCTTGGACGGGACAGGGCCCTACAATGAGCAGTTCTTC. It specifies CASSLDGTGPYNEQFF. This chain uses TRBV5-1 with TRBJ2-1; TRBD1 agrees at 9 bases. Germline CDR1 reads SGHRS; CDR2 reads YFSETQ. J gave up 2 bases and V 0 bases, and 3 bases lay outside the gene matches. The CDR3 runs 16 residues.

This rearrangement joins TRBV28 to TRBJ1-3, with D tentatively TRBD1 (5 bases). The CDR3 has 15 residues. Germline V CDR1 and CDR2: MDHEN, SYDVKM. Trimming removed 5 bases from V and 0 bases from J, with 11 bases in between. CDR3 bases: TGTGCCAGCAGTCCCCGGGGGGTCTCTGGAAACACCATATATTTT. Amino acid sequence: CASSPRGVSGNTIYF.